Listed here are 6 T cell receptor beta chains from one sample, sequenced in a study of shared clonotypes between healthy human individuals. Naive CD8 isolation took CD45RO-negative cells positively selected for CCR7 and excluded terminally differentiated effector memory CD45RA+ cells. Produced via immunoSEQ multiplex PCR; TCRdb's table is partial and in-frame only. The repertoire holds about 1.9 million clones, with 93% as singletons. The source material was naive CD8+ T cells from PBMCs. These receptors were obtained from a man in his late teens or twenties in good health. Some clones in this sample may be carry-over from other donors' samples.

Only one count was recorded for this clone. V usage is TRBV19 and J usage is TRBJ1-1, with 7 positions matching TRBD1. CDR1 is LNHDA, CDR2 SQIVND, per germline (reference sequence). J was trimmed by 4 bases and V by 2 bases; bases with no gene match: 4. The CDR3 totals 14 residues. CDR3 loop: CASSITGEATEAFF. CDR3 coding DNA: TGTGCCAGTAGTATAACAGGGGAGGCCACTGAAGCTTTCTTT.

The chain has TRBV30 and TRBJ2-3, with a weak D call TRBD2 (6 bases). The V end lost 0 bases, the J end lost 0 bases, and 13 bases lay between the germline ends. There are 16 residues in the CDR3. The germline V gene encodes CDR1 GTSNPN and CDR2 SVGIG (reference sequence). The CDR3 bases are TGTGCCTGGAGTGTACGGGTAGCGGTCAGCACAGATACGCAGTATTTT. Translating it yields CAWSVRVAVSTDTQYF.

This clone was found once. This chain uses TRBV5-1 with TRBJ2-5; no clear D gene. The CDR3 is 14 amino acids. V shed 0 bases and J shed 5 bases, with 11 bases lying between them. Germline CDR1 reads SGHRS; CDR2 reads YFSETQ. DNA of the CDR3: TGCGCCAGCAGCTTGGTGGGTTTTGTGGAGACCCAGTACTTC. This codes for CASSLVGFVETQYF.

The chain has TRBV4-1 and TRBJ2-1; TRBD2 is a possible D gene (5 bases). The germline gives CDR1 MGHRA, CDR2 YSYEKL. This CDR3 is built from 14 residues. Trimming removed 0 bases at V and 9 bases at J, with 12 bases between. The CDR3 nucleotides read TGCGCCAGCAGCCAAGATATAGCAGCGGTTGAGCAGTTCTTC. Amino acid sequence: CASSQDIAAVEQFF.

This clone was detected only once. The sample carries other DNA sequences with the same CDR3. CDR3 nucleotides: TGTGCCAGCAGTTCCCGGGGGCCCTATGGCTACACCTTC. The encoded protein is CASSSRGPYGYTF. The V call is TRBV27, the J call TRBJ1-2, with D possibly being TRBD1 (6 bases). V shed 4 bases and J shed 4 bases, with 10 bases lying between them. This CDR3 spans 13 amino acids. The germline V gene has CDR1 MNHEY and CDR2 SMNVEV (reference sequence).

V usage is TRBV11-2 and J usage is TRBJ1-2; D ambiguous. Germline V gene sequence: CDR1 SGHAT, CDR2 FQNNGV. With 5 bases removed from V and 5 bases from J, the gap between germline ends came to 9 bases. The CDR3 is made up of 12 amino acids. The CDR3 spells CASSPPGYGYTF. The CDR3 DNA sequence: TGTGCCAGCAGCCCCCCCGGGTATGGCTACACCTTC.